Presented here are 28 T cell receptor beta chains from one specimen sequenced in a study of T cells in Graves' hyperthyroidism and ophthalmopathy. RNA transcripts served as the template for amplifying TCR beta CDR3 regions. The study used the HTBI primer set for a first-round RT-PCR of the TCR CDR3. TCRdb re-derived calls from the multiplex PCR reads in MiXCR, one entry per CDR3 protein. The table records about 420,000 distinct CDR3 sequences, 15% to 18% of them present only once. Sequenced sample: blood. The receptors originated from a woman younger than 35 with Graves' hyperthyroidism.

In its sample, this clonotype was seen many times. This chain joins TRBV7-9 and TRBJ2-6, with D possibly matching TRBD1 (6 bases). Per germline, CDR1 SEHNR and CDR2 FQNEAQ (reference sequence). This CDR3 has 16 residues. Trimming took 5 bases from V and 4 from J, leaving 15 bases between them. The CDR3 is CASSPYRATGANVLTF. Here the CDR3 DNA reads TGTGCCAGCAGCCCATACAGGGCGACGGGGGCCAACGTCCTGACTTTC.

The chain employs TRBV24-1 and TRBJ1-2; D remains ambiguous. The germline gives CDR1 KGHDR, CDR2 SFDVKD. The V and J ends lost 9 bases and 4 bases respectively, with 17 bases between them. The CDR3 length is 14 residues. The CDR3 sequence: CATEDTRTGYGYTF. As DNA, the CDR3 is TGTGCCACCGAAGACACCAGGACTGGCTATGGCTACACCTTC.

The sample holds many counts of this clonotype. The rearrangement joins TRBV5-1 to TRBJ2-5, with 15 bases identical to TRBD2. CDR3 length: 17 residues. V shed 3 bases and J 1 base; nucleotides not matched to a gene: 4. CDR1 and CDR2 (germline): SGHRS, YFSETQ. The CDR3 loop reads CASSSGLAGGGQETQYF. The DNA for the CDR3 is TGCGCCAGCAGCTCGGGACTAGCGGGGGGCGGCCAAGAGACCCAGTACTTC.

The chain links TRBV7-9 to TRBJ1-4; TRBD1 might be the D (5 bases). Germline CDR1 and CDR2: SEHNR and FQNEAQ (reference sequence). Trimming cost V 2 bases and J 7 bases, with 20 bases left between them. The CDR3 has 17 residues. The DNA of the CDR3 is TGTGCCAGCAGCTTAATCGACAGATATGCACGGGGTGAAAAACTGTTTTTT. Encoded protein: CASSLIDRYARGEKLFF.

The rearrangement joins TRBV6-1 to TRBJ1-5; D ambiguous. This CDR3 has 13 residues. CDR1 is MNHNS, CDR2 SASEGT, per germline. Deletions cut 11 bases from V and 6 bases from J, with 17 bases between. The chain's CDR3 is CAGRLQVFQPQHF. The CDR3 coding sequence is TGTGCCGGCCGGTTGCAGGTCTTTCAGCCCCAGCATTTT.

This clonotype was counted at least ten times. The rearrangement joins TRBV12-3 or TRBV12-4 to TRBJ2-2; 8 nucleotides agree with TRBD1. This CDR3 contains 13 residues. The V segment lost 5 bases and the J segment 6 bases; nucleotides outside the gene matches: 2. The CDR3 DNA follows: TGTGCCAGCAGTAGACAGGGGTCCGGGGAGCTGTTTTTT. Translating it yields CASSRQGSGELFF.

This clonotype was counted only a few times. The chain carries TRBV12-5 and TRBJ2-5; the match to TRBD1 covers 9 bases. This CDR3 contains 17 residues. The V segment lost 7 bases and the J segment 5 bases; nucleotides outside the gene matches: 17. CDR1 LGHNT and CDR2 FRNRAP come from the germline V gene. The CDR3 nucleotides read TGTGCTAGTGCCCCCGGGACAGGGAAGAAGAGAGGGGAGACCCAGTACTTC. Amino acid sequence: CASAPGTGKKRGETQYF.

The chain has TRBV29-1 and TRBJ2-7; tentatively, D is TRBD1 (6 bases). CDR1 and CDR2 (germline): SQVTM, ANQGSEA. This CDR3 contains 13 residues. V lost 2 bases and J lost 3, with 11 bases in between. CDR3: CSVEFIGGYEQYF. The CDR3 DNA follows: TGCAGCGTTGAATTTATAGGGGGCTACGAGCAGTACTTC.

This clonotype was counted many times. The chain joins TRBV6-5 to TRBJ2-1, with TRBD2 matching 14 bases. Germline CDR1 and CDR2: MNHEY and SVGAGI. Germline trimming cut 0 bases from V and 9 bases from J; bases unmatched to any gene: 4. This CDR3 is 16 amino acids long. As DNA, the CDR3 is TGTGCCAGCAGTTACTCGAGGGGACTAGCGGGAGCTGAGCAGTTCTTC. Translated, it gives CASSYSRGLAGAEQFF.

This clonotype appeared many times. The chain carries TRBV7-2 and TRBJ1-6, with a weak D call TRBD1 (5 bases). Trimming removed 5 bases from V and 9 bases from J, with 14 bases in between. The CDR3 is made up of 14 amino acids. CDR1 and CDR2 from the germline V gene are SGHTA and FQGNSA. CDR3 sequence reads: CASSPRQGSSPLHF. The DNA for the CDR3 is TGTGCCAGCAGCCCACGTCAGGGAAGTTCACCCCTCCACTTT.

This clonotype was found many times. The V gene is TRBV10-3, the J gene TRBJ2-5, with 11 bases matching TRBD2. This CDR3 comprises 16 residues. Germline V gene lookup returns CDR1 ENHRY and CDR2 SYGVKD. V shed 3 bases, J shed 7 bases, and the junction held 10 bases outside the gene matches. The CDR3 loop reads CAISDLLAGEAGTQYF. Written as DNA, the CDR3 is TGTGCCATCAGTGACCTACTAGCGGGAGAGGCTGGGACCCAGTACTTC.

This clonotype was counted many times. This sequence joins TRBV12-3 or TRBV12-4 and TRBJ1-2; D is unresolved. Trimming pared 7 bases from V and 6 bases from J, leaving 12 bases between. This CDR3 spans 12 amino acids. The CDR3 nucleotides are TGTGCCAGCACCCCGGCGGGTGATGGCTACACCTTC. Translated, it gives CASTPAGDGYTF.

This chain joins TRBV5-1 and TRBJ1-6, with 7 nucleotides matching TRBD1. Trimming cost V 4 bases and J 6 bases; bases outside gene matches: 4. The CDR3 covers 14 residues. Per the germline V gene, CDR1 is SGHRS and CDR2 is YFSETQ. Written as DNA, the CDR3 is TGCGCCAGCAGCGTAGGGACAGCTAATTCACCCCTCCACTTT. The encoded protein is CASSVGTANSPLHF.

This clonotype occurred many times. The V call is TRBV6-2 or TRBV6-3, the J call TRBJ2-7, with D maybe TRBD2 (7 bases). The CDR3 is 18 residues long. Trimming removed 3 bases at V and 2 bases at J, with 23 bases between. Germline lookup yields CDR1 MNHEY and CDR2 SVGEGT. The DNA of the CDR3 is TGTGCCAGCAGTTATTCGGGGGGCTGGGACCCAATCACCTACGAGCAGTACTTC. Amino acids: CASSYSGGWDPITYEQYF.

Ten or more counts support this clonotype. This chain uses TRBV29-1 with TRBJ2-5; a possible D gene is TRBD2 (6 bases). The germline V gene encodes CDR1 SQVTM and CDR2 ANQGSEA. This CDR3 has 14 residues. The V and J ends lost 6 bases and 5 bases respectively, with 19 bases between them. CDR3 sequence: CSVTRSGVLETQYF. CDR3 nucleotide sequence: TGCAGCGTGACTCGCTCGGGGGTTCTGGAGACCCAGTACTTC.

This clonotype appeared many times. The gene calls are TRBV5-1 and TRBJ1-1; D might be TRBD1 (6 bases). V lost 0 bases and J lost 8, with 14 bases in between. CDR3 length: 14 residues. Looked up from germline, CDR1 is SGHRS and CDR2 is YFSETQ. CDR3 region: CASSLERGPGEAFF. Here the CDR3 DNA reads TGCGCCAGCAGCTTGGAGCGGGGGCCGGGGGAAGCTTTCTTT.

Remarks on this clonotype: Given a much more abundant clone one base away, this may be a read error. J is TRBJ1-3 and V is TRBV12-3 or TRBV12-4; 7 nucleotides align to TRBD1. The trim removed 6 bases at V and 3 bases at J, leaving 5 bases unmatched. CDR3 length equals 14 residues. CDR3 amino acids: CASSPTGVGNTIYF. In DNA form, the CDR3 reads TGTGCCAGCAGCCCTACAGGGGTTGGAAACACCATATATTTT.

The sample holds a few counts of this clonotype. The chain joins TRBV25-1 to TRBJ2-2; D is undetermined. CDR3 size: 14 residues. Germline-derived CDR1 and CDR2 are MGHDK and SYGVNS. V lost 1 base and J 4 bases, leaving 7 bases between the germline ends. The CDR3 sequence: CASSESPLTGELFF. CDR3 DNA sequence: TGTGCCAGCAGTGAATCCCCACTCACCGGGGAGCTGTTTTTT.

This clonotype was seen repeatedly, ten times or more. J is TRBJ2-7 and V is TRBV12-3 or TRBV12-4; 8 bases are shared with TRBD1. This CDR3 is built from 15 residues. V trimming: 3 bases; J trimming: 0 bases; junction bases outside the gene matches: 4. This CDR3 is CASSFQGASSYEQYF. CDR3 coding DNA: TGTGCCAGCAGTTTCCAGGGGGCGAGCTCCTACGAGCAGTACTTC.

This clonotype was seen many times. The chain couples TRBV2 to TRBJ2-7, with D perhaps matching TRBD1 or TRBD2 (5 bases each). Trimming removed 6 bases from V and 3 bases from J, with 12 bases in between. The CDR3 is 13 residues long. CDR1 and CDR2 (germline): SNHLY, FYNNEI. The CDR3 reads CASRLGPFYEQYF. The CDR3 nucleotides are TGTGCCAGCAGGTTGGGACCCTTCTACGAGCAGTACTTC. The full variable domain, rest sourced from reference TRBV2 and TRBJ2-7, is EPEVTQTPSHQVTQMGQEVILRCVPISNHLYFYWYRQILGQKVEFLVSFYNNEISEKSEIFDDQFSVERPDGSNFTLKIRSTKLEDSAMYFCASRLGPFYEQYFGPGTRLTVT.

In this sample, this clonotype turned up many times. The chain carries TRBV12-3 or TRBV12-4 and TRBJ2-7; D is tentatively TRBD1 or TRBD2 (5 bases each). V lost 7 bases and J lost 2, with 15 bases in between. The CDR3 has 14 residues. The CDR3 region has the DNA TGTGCCAGCACCACCTCGGGACCGCCCTACGAGCAGTACTTC. Its protein is CASTTSGPPYEQYF.

This clonotype occurred many times. The V call is TRBV20-1, the J call TRBJ2-2; 11 nucleotides align to TRBD2. The V gene's germline CDR1 is DFQATT and CDR2 SNEGSKA (reference sequence). J was trimmed by 3 bases and V by 5 bases; bases with no gene match: 2. The length of the CDR3 is 14 residues. The CDR3 sequence: CSAPGLADTGELFF. The DNA for the CDR3 is TGCAGTGCTCCGGGACTAGCGGACACCGGGGAGCTGTTTTTT.

This clonotype was seen repeatedly, ten times or more. V and J are TRBV2 and TRBJ2-5, with TRBD2 matching over 8 bases. CDR3 length equals 16 residues. V was pared by 0 bases and J by 5 bases, with 8 bases of the junction left unmatched. Germline assignment: CDR1 SNHLY and CDR2 FYNNEI. This CDR3 is CASSEASGDPRETQYF. The CDR3 nucleotides read TGTGCCAGCAGTGAAGCTAGCGGGGACCCCCGCGAGACCCAGTACTTC.

At least ten counts were recorded for this clonotype. The rearrangement joins TRBV9 to TRBJ2-3, with 7 bases identical to TRBD1. The CDR3 consists of 16 residues. With 0 bases clipped from V and 6 bases from J, the junction kept 10 bases outside the gene matches. CDR1 SGDLS and CDR2 YYNGEE come from the germline V gene. This CDR3 reads CASSVEGAGHSDTQYF. CDR3 nucleotide sequence: TGTGCCAGCAGCGTAGAGGGGGCTGGTCATTCGGATACGCAGTATTTT.

The chain combines TRBV12-3 or TRBV12-4 with TRBJ2-4, with 12 bases that match TRBD2. The V segment lost 1 base and the J segment 8 bases; nucleotides outside the gene matches: 9. The CDR3 consists of 17 residues. The DNA for the CDR3 is TGTGCCAGCAGTTTAGAAAGGACTAGCGGGGCGAGGCACATTCAGTACTTC. Protein product: CASSLERTSGARHIQYF.

This clonotype was seen a handful of times. The chain has TRBV28 and TRBJ2-2, with 7 bases that match TRBD2. CDR1 and CDR2 (germline): MDHEN, SYDVKM. With V trimmed by 6 bases and J by 6 bases, 10 bases remained unmatched. This CDR3 has 15 residues. For the CDR3, the DNA is TGTGCCAGCAGATTTGGGGGGGGGACCCCCGGGGAGCTGTTTTTT. Protein product: CASRFGGGTPGELFF.

The chain uses TRBV29-1 and TRBJ1-1; D is possibly TRBD1 (6 bases). V lost 4 bases and J lost 11, with 14 bases in between. CDR3 size: 11 residues. CDR1 is SQVTM, CDR2 ANQGSEA, per germline. For the CDR3, the DNA is TGCAGCGTTGTTTACAGGGATGGTGCTTTCTTT. Its protein is CSVVYRDGAFF.

On this clonotype itself: This sequence may be a read error, since a much larger clone differs from it by one base. The gene calls are TRBV5-1 and TRBJ2-1, with 11 bases lining up with TRBD2. This CDR3 comprises 17 residues. Germline V lookup: CDR1 SGHRS, CDR2 YFSETQ. The V gene end was trimmed by 3 bases and the J gene end by 8 bases; junction bases not matched to a gene: 13. The CDR3 region is CASSSSWVLTSGDEQFF. For the CDR3, the DNA is TGCGCCAGCAGCTCGTCATGGGTTTTGACTAGCGGGGATGAGCAGTTCTTC.